Presented here are 15 T cell receptor beta chains from one specimen sequenced in a study of T cells after yellow fever vaccination. One entry per CDR3 protein results from TCRdb running MiXCR on the 5' RACE reads. The sample comprises about 350,000 distinct CDR3 sequences, 11% of which are singletons, and about 17% rests with the top ten. Sequenced material: PBMCs, taken on the day of the first yellow fever vaccination. These receptors all come from a man between 18 and 35 years old who received the YFV17D yellow fever vaccine.

The table lists this clonotype with a few counts. The J gene is TRBJ2-1, the V gene TRBV4-2, with TRBD2 matching over 10 bases. The CDR3 runs to 15 residues. The V gene end was trimmed by 2 bases and the J gene end by 5 bases; junction bases not matched to a gene: 3. Germline loops: CDR1 LGHNA, CDR2 YNFKEQ. The CDR3 region has the DNA TGTGCCAGCAGCCAAATAGCGGGGGGAAACAATGAGCAGTTCTTC. The encoded protein is CASSQIAGGNNEQFF.

The table lists this clonotype with a few counts. This sequence joins TRBV6-1 and TRBJ2-3; 9 positions agree with TRBD2. The germline CDR1 and CDR2 sequences are MNHNS and SASEGT. The V and J ends lost 5 bases and 4 bases, in that order; junction bases with no gene match: 13. This CDR3 has 17 amino acids. The CDR3 sequence is CASSRPPRGGVPDTQYF. In DNA form, the CDR3 reads TGTGCCAGCAGTCGACCTCCCCGCGGGGGGGTCCCAGATACGCAGTATTTT.

This clonotype occurred a few times. Here the CDR3 reads CASSPTGQGDTQYF. CDR3 coding DNA: TGTGCCAGCAGCCCTACGGGACAGGGAGATACGCAGTATTTT. The chain recombines TRBV3-1 with TRBJ2-3; 9 bases line up with TRBD1. V was clipped by 4 bases and J by 5 bases; unmatched bases: 4. This CDR3 is 14 amino acids long. Germline assignment: CDR1 LGHDT and CDR2 YNNKEL (reference sequence).

The chain couples TRBV20-1 to TRBJ1-2, with 8 bases that match TRBD1. Germline CDR1 DFQATT, CDR2 SNEGSKA (reference sequence). The length of the CDR3 is 13 residues. V dropped 6 bases and J dropped 4; count of bases not matched to a gene: 7. CDR3: CSAIQDRAYGYTF. Written as DNA, the CDR3 is TGCAGTGCCATTCAGGACAGGGCCTATGGCTACACCTTC.

V and J are TRBV19 and TRBJ2-5; 7 bases align to TRBD2. The CDR3 extends over 14 amino acids. Trimming cost V 5 bases and J 0 bases; bases outside gene matches: 3. CDR1 LNHDA and CDR2 SQIVND come from the germline V gene (reference sequence). DNA of the CDR3: TGTGCCAGTAGTTACGGGAGGCACCAAGAGACCCAGTACTTC. Translating gives CASSYGRHQETQYF.

There are a few counts of this clonotype. The chain recombines TRBV20-1 with TRBJ2-3, with TRBD2 as a possible D gene (6 bases). Germline CDR1 is DFQATT and CDR2 is SNEGSKA (reference sequence). V was pared by 4 bases and J by 4 bases, with 15 bases between. The CDR3 spans 14 residues. The CDR3 DNA reads TGCAGTGCTATGGGACCGAGGGAGGCAGATACGCAGTATTTT. Its translation is CSAMGPREADTQYF.

The chain employs TRBV20-1 and TRBJ2-4; D ambiguous. There are 14 residues in the CDR3. Per germline, CDR1 DFQATT and CDR2 SNEGSKA (reference sequence). The V gene lost 5 bases and the J gene lost 6 bases, with 17 bases spanning the gap. CDR3 in DNA: TGCAGTGCTGGCAGAACTATTCCCATAAACATTCAGTACTTC. It yields the protein CSAGRTIPINIQYF.

This clonotype was seen more than once but under ten times. The rearrangement links TRBV6-4 to TRBJ1-6; no firm D call. The ends were cut back, 6 bases at V and 0 bases at J, with 6 bases in the middle. The CDR3 is 14 residues long. Germline V gene lookup returns CDR1 MRHNA and CDR2 SNTAGT. CDR3 sequence reads: CASSRYSYNSPLHF. The CDR3 DNA is TGTGCCAGCAGCCGATACTCCTATAATTCACCCCTCCACTTT.

The V and J genes are TRBV19 and TRBJ2-3, with D possibly matching TRBD2 (5 bases). Germline assignment: CDR1 LNHDA and CDR2 SQIVND (reference sequence). V was cut by 5 bases and J by 3 bases, with 21 bases left in between. The CDR3 totals 17 residues. DNA for the CDR3: TGTGCCAGTAGTCTCGACTCCGGGGATTTGATTACAGATACGCAGTATTTT. Translated: CASSLDSGDLITDTQYF.

The chain links TRBV7-3 to TRBJ2-1; 9 nucleotides align to TRBD1. Germline V CDR1 and CDR2: SGHTA, FQGTGA. The CDR3 runs to 15 residues. Germline trimming cut 0 bases from V and 9 bases from J; bases unmatched to any gene: 6. Here the CDR3 DNA reads TGTGCCAGCAGCTTAACACAGGGGGCAGCTTCTGAGCAGTTCTTC. Translation: CASSLTQGAASEQFF.

This clonotype was detected many times. This chain uses TRBV25-1 with TRBJ2-1; D may correspond to TRBD1 or TRBD2 (5 bases each). The CDR3 totals 15 residues. Germline V gives CDR1 MGHDK, CDR2 SYGVNS. Trimming cost V 2 bases and J 7 bases, with 15 bases left between them. The CDR3 DNA sequence: TGTGCCAGCAGTGAACGGGCTAGTTGGGGGAATGAGCAGTTCTTC. It yields the protein CASSERASWGNEQFF.

The rearrangement joins TRBV5-1 to TRBJ2-3; the match to TRBD1 covers 7 bases. This CDR3 has 14 residues. CDR1 and CDR2 (germline): SGHRS, YFSETQ. V was pared by 2 bases and J by 13 bases, with 13 bases of the junction left unmatched. The CDR3 sequence: CASSFGQAADKKYF. The CDR3 coding sequence is TGCGCCAGCAGCTTCGGACAGGCGGCGGATAAGAAGTATTTT. The variable domain in full, with the rest retrieved from reference TRBV5-1 and TRBJ2-3, is KAGVTQTPRYLIKTRGQQVTLSCSPISGHRSVSWYQQTPGQGLQFLFEYFSETQRNKGNFPGRFSGRQFSNSRSEMNVSTLELGDSALYLCASSFGQAADKKYFGPGTRLTVL.

Ten or more counts support this clonotype. The rearrangement links TRBV15 to TRBJ2-1; a possible D gene is TRBD2 (5 bases). The CDR3 loop spans 13 amino acids. Per the germline V gene, CDR1 is LNHNV and CDR2 is YYDKDF (reference sequence). Trimming pared 5 bases from V and 7 bases from J, leaving 12 bases between. CDR3 in amino acids: CATSLASANEQFF. The DNA of the CDR3 is TGTGCCACCAGCCTAGCCAGTGCGAATGAGCAGTTCTTC.

The chain uses TRBV6-6 and TRBJ2-1; D remains ambiguous. CDR1 is MNHNY, CDR2 SVGAGI, per germline (reference sequence). The V end was cut by 6 bases, the J end by 10 bases, with 10 bases between. The CDR3 sequence is 11 residues long. For the CDR3, the DNA is TGTGCCAGCAGGTATGGCTGGGAGCAGTTCTTC. Its protein product is CASRYGWEQFF.

The V and J genes are TRBV7-2 and TRBJ1-4; 7 bases map to TRBD1. Germline-derived CDR1 and CDR2 are SGHTA and FQGNSA. This CDR3 has 14 amino acids. J was trimmed by 7 bases and V by 5 bases; bases with no gene match: 7. This CDR3 reads CASSEQGFGEKLFF. As DNA, the CDR3 is TGTGCCAGCAGCGAACAGGGGTTCGGTGAAAAACTGTTTTTT. The full variable domain, with the rest looked up from reference TRBV7-2 and TRBJ1-4, is GAGVSQSPSNKVTEKGKDVELRCDPISGHTALYWYRQSLGQGLEFLIYFQGNSAPDKSGLPSDRFSAERTGGSVSTLTIQRTQQEDSAVYLCASSEQGFGEKLFFGSGTQLSVL.